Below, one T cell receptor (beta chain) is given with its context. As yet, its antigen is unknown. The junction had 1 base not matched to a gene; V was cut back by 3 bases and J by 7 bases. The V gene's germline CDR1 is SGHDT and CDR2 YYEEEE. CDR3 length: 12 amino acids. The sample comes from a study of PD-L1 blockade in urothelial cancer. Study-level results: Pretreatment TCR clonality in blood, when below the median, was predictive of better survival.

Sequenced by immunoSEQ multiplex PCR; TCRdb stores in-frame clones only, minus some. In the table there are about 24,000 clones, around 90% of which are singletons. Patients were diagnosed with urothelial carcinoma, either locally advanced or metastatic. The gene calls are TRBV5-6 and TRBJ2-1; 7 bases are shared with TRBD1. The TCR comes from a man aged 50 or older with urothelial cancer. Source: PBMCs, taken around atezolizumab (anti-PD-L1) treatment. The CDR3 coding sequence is TGTGCCAGCAGCTCACAGGGGAATGAGCAGTTCTTC. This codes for CASSSQGNEQFF. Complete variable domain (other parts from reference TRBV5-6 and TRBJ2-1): DAGVTQSPTHLIKTRGQQVTLRCSPKSGHDTVSWYQQALGQGPQFIFQYYEEEERQRGNFPDRFSGHQFPNYSSELNVNALLLGDSALYLCASSSQGNEQFFGPGTRLTVL.